These T cell receptor beta chains were read from a single sample in a study of CD8 T cells in ankylosing spondylitis. TCRdb re-called the 5' RACE reads through MiXCR, storing one row per CDR3 protein. The table lists 250,000 or so distinct CDR3 sequences, under 30% of them singletons, with around 0.64% in the top ten. The source material was blood, either unsorted or a sorted T cell fraction (not recorded which). Every receptor here comes from a male donor with ankylosing spondylitis or in good health (not recorded which). Both conserved end residues are trimmed from each CDR3. A D gene is named only where the DNA matches it firmly. Size values are once, few and many counts, or a class for expanded clones, and some rows have none.

j_call clone_size d_call v_call cdr3_aa
TRBJ2-5 - - TRBV2 ASSEFRQIQETQY
TRBJ2-3 - TRBD1 TRBV7-7 ASSSTGGIADTQY
TRBJ2-1 - - TRBV7-2 ASSLAVVSYNEQF
TRBJ1-6 many - TRBV5-5 ASSLGGSSPLH
TRBJ2-3 few TRBD1 TRBV11-1 ASTHRDRRTDTQY
TRBJ1-1 few - TRBV20-1 SARQGFHPEAF
TRBJ2-1 few - TRBV20-1 SARRTGKYNEQF
TRBJ2-4 - - TRBV10-3 AISESTGNIQY
TRBJ1-5 - - TRBV30 AWKQGRPQH
TRBJ2-1 - - TRBV2 VSRGTRGNNEQF
TRBJ2-6 - - TRBV6-1 ASRGGPQRSSGANVLT
TRBJ2-3 - - TRBV18 ASSPSMGDTQY
TRBJ2-1 many TRBD2 TRBV18 ASSPGRVREQF
TRBJ2-5 - TRBD2 TRBV20-1 SASSGGPGETQY
TRBJ2-3 - - TRBV5-5 ASSPGPVLTDTQY
TRBJ2-1 - TRBD2 TRBV7-2 ASSLAPSGVDRDNEQF
TRBJ2-5 many - TRBV12-3/TRBV12-4 ASSKDGETQY
TRBJ2-3 - - TRBV20-1 SAPFGQTHTDTQY
TRBJ2-3 few - TRBV6-5 ASSHRSWGATDTQY
TRBJ2-1 - TRBD2 TRBV20-1 SARLAGGNEQF
TRBJ2-7 - - TRBV12-3/TRBV12-4 ASSPIGPYEQY
TRBJ2-2 many - TRBV2 ASNSWNTGELF
TRBJ2-5 few - TRBV6-1 ASRNEGGFQETQY
TRBJ1-1 many - TRBV6-2/TRBV6-3 ASSYHPIRDNWNTEAF
TRBJ2-1 few TRBD1 TRBV29-1 STRDSVGSYNEQF
TRBJ2-1 - - TRBV15 ATSSRDEQF
TRBJ1-1 few - TRBV20-1 SASQPGVDTEAF
TRBJ2-5 - - TRBV12-3/TRBV12-4 ASSLIYGLARETQY
TRBJ2-1 - TRBD2 TRBV29-1 SVVIAGGYNEQF
TRBJ2-2 - - TRBV10-1 ASSVDMNAGELF
TRBJ2-3 many - TRBV12-3/TRBV12-4 ASSGTQTGADTQY
TRBJ2-2 many - TRBV6-1 ASRRGTPNTGELF
TRBJ2-1 few - TRBV6-1 ASSPVAEISYNEQF
TRBJ1-2 many - TRBV7-9 ASSLYGDGGYT
TRBJ1-3 many - TRBV21-1 ASSPGRQGDSGNTIY
TRBJ2-1 - - TRBV7-3 ASSLQGFSYNEQF
TRBJ2-7 - - TRBV6-5 ASSYSALQGYEQY
TRBJ2-7 many - TRBV20-1 SASTGTKLNEQY
TRBJ2-4 - TRBD1 TRBV5-1 ASSFAGQGYDIQY
TRBJ2-7 many - TRBV5-6 ASSLPPGEQY
TRBJ2-3 many TRBD2 TRBV5-1 ASSSGTSPDTQY
TRBJ1-2 many TRBD1 TRBV29-1 SGVGQGLYGYT
TRBJ2-5 few - TRBV2 ASSVTAGTETQY
TRBJ2-1 many - TRBV10-3 AISDPGTRGDEQF
TRBJ2-1 - - TRBV20-1 SATGAHLRNEQF
TRBJ2-7 - - TRBV12-3/TRBV12-4 ASSLTAGYTYEQY
TRBJ2-5 many - TRBV20-1 SAPPGRVEYQETQY